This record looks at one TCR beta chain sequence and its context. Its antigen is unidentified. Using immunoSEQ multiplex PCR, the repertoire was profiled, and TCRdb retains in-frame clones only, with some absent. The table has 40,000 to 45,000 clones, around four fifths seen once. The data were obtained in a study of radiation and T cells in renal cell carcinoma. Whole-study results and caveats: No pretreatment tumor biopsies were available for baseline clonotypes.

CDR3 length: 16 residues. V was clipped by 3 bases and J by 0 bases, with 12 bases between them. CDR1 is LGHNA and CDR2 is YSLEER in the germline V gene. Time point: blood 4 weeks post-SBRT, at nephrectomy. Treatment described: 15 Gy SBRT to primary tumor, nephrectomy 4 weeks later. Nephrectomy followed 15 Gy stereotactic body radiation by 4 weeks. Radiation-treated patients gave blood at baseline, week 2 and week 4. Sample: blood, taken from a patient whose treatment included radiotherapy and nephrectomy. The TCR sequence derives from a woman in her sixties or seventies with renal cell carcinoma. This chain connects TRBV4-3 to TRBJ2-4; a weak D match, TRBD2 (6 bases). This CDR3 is CASSQALSGAKNIQYF. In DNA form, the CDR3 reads TGCGCCAGCAGCCAGGCCCTTAGCGGAGCCAAAAACATTCAGTACTTC.